This entry describes one T cell receptor (beta chain). Its antigen remains unknown. These data originate in a study of cytomegalovirus exposure and HLA in healthy donors. Whole-study context: An earlier analysis found some 120 million unique TCR beta sequences from around 180 million T cells. Study-wide findings and caveats: Later on, analysis showed that most CMV-associated TCR beta chains appeared to be HLA-restricted.

The PCR employed 60 Vbeta primers together with 13 Jbeta primers. This table comes from immunoSEQ multiplex PCR, and its TCRdb copy is limited to in-frame clones, with some not included. The profile shows fewer than 250,000 clones, more than 65% of them singletons. Specimen: PBMCs. The source of this sequence is a man younger than 35 in good health and CMV-seronegative.

CDR3 in amino acids: CASSATGSPHEQYF. The CDR3 DNA is TGTGCCAGCAGCGCAACAGGGTCCCCCCACGAGCAGTACTTC. The chain carries TRBV9 and TRBJ2-7; maybe TRBD1 (6 bases). The CDR3 is 14 residues long. The ends were cut back, 3 bases at V and 5 bases at J, with 15 bases in the middle. Germline V gene sequence: CDR1 SGDLS, CDR2 YYNGEE. Variable domain in full (rest from reference TRBV9 and TRBJ2-7): DSGVTQTPKHLITATGQRVTLRCSPRSGDLSVYWYQQSLDQGLQFLIQYYNGEERAKGNILERFSAQQFPDLHSELNLSSLELGDSALYFCASSATGSPHEQYFGPGTRLTVT.